The 31 T cell receptor beta chains reported below all come from one sample, sequenced in a study of blood T cell repertoires in COVID-19. Using immunoSEQ multiplex PCR, the repertoire was profiled, and TCRdb retains in-frame clones only, with some absent. The table lists roughly 230,000 clones, 90% of them singletons. Sequenced input: peripheral blood. Source of these receptors: a woman aged 55-70 years with COVID-19, enrolled during active disease.

The table lists this clone with a count of one. The chain carries TRBV27 and TRBJ1-4; D not certain. Germline values: CDR1 MNHEY, CDR2 SMNVEV (reference sequence). Deletions cut 4 bases from V and 11 bases from J, with 11 bases between. The CDR3 sequence is 12 residues long. CDR3 in DNA: TGTGCCAGCAGTTCGGCCTCCGGGAAACTGTTTTTT. It specifies CASSSASGKLFF.

The chain has TRBV6-5 and TRBJ1-3, with D unresolved. Between the trimmed V and J ends, which lost 3 bases and 2 bases, there was a span of 11 bases. The germline CDR1 and CDR2 sequences are MNHEY and SVGAGI. The CDR3 totals 15 residues. The CDR3 bases are TGTGCCAGCAGTTATGGAAACGCGGCTGGAAACACCATATATTTT. Translated: CASSYGNAAGNTIYF.

The V gene is TRBV5-1, the J gene TRBJ2-1, with TRBD1 matching over 9 bases. The germline V gene encodes CDR1 SGHRS and CDR2 YFSETQ. The CDR3 totals 13 residues. J gave up 9 bases and V 8 bases, and 9 bases lay outside the gene matches. The CDR3 region is CASDRGITGEQFF. Here the CDR3 DNA reads TGCGCCAGTGACAGGGGGATTACGGGTGAGCAGTTCTTC.

The rearrangement uses TRBV19 and TRBJ1-4, with 7 bases identical to TRBD1. Germline loops: CDR1 LNHDA, CDR2 SQIVND (reference sequence). This CDR3 comprises 13 residues. J was trimmed by 7 bases and V by 6 bases; bases with no gene match: 5. The CDR3 loop reads CASRERGREKLFF. The CDR3 DNA follows: TGTGCCAGTAGAGAAAGGGGGCGTGAAAAACTGTTTTTT.

The chain has TRBV7-9 and TRBJ1-4; 10 nucleotides match TRBD1. There are 14 residues in the CDR3. CDR1 is SEHNR and CDR2 is FQNEAQ in the germline V gene (reference sequence). V shed 5 bases and J 4 bases; nucleotides not matched to a gene: 1. CDR3 amino acids: CASSRDRGNEKLFF. The CDR3 DNA sequence: TGTGCCAGCAGCCGGGACAGGGGTAATGAAAAACTGTTTTTT.

The gene calls are TRBV7-8 and TRBJ2-3, with 8 bases identical to TRBD2. The CDR3 spans 15 residues. Germline loops: CDR1 SGHVS, CDR2 FQNEAQ. V was pared by 5 bases and J by 2 bases, with 6 bases of the junction left unmatched. The CDR3 region has the DNA TGTGCCAGCAGCAAAATTAGCGGGGACACAGATACGCAGTATTTT. This translates into CASSKISGDTDTQYF.

The chain recombines TRBV7-2 with TRBJ1-4; D gene uncertain. The germline gives CDR1 SGHTA, CDR2 FQGNSA. CDR3 length: 16 residues. V was trimmed by 4 bases and J by 7 bases, leaving 19 bases between them. The CDR3 reads CASSSLGRFGGEKLFF. The CDR3 coding sequence is TGTGCCAGCAGCTCCCTCGGGCGGTTCGGAGGTGAAAAACTGTTTTTT.

The chain is built from TRBV15 and TRBJ2-2; D unresolved. Germline V lookup: CDR1 LNHNV, CDR2 YYDKDF (reference sequence). V gave up 1 base and J gave up 4 bases, with 10 bases separating them. CDR3 size: 15 residues. The CDR3 DNA follows: TGTGCCACCAGCAGAGTAGGCAGACTCACCGGGGAGCTGTTTTTT. This encodes CATSRVGRLTGELFF.

The rearrangement joins TRBV12-3 or TRBV12-4 to TRBJ1-2; D not certain. This CDR3 has 13 residues. V dropped 0 bases and J dropped 7 bases, with 9 bases sitting between them. The CDR3 coding sequence is TGTGCCAGCAGTTTAGCGCAAGCCTCTGGCTACACCTTC. Translation gives CASSLAQASGYTF.

V is TRBV6-5 and J is TRBJ2-3; TRBD2 matches at 7 bases. V lost 3 bases, J lost 4 bases, and 7 bases stayed unmatched. This CDR3 region has 15 residues. Germline-derived CDR1 and CDR2 are MNHEY and SVGAGI. CDR3 amino acids: CASSYVAGAPDTQYF. CDR3 DNA: TGTGCCAGCAGTTATGTGGCGGGAGCGCCAGATACGCAGTATTTT.

The J gene is TRBJ2-1, the V gene TRBV6-5; TRBD1 aligns across 9 bases. The ends lost 6 bases at V and 6 bases at J; junction bases unmatched: 12. The germline V gene encodes CDR1 MNHEY and CDR2 SVGAGI. This CDR3 has 16 amino acids. Written as DNA, the CDR3 is TGTGCCAGCAGGTACGAAGGGACAGGGTGGACCAATGAGCAGTTCTTC. Protein: CASRYEGTGWTNEQFF.

This clone occurred once. CDR3 sequence (DNA): TGTGCCAGCAGCTGGGGACAGTCGACTGGTTCACCCCTCCACTTT. It is translated as CASSWGQSTGSPLHF. This rearrangement joins TRBV11-2 to TRBJ1-6, with 7 bases lining up with TRBD1. V shed 4 bases, J shed 9 bases, and the junction held 9 bases outside the gene matches. Germline V gives CDR1 SGHAT, CDR2 FQNNGV. This CDR3 contains 15 residues.

The chain combines TRBV14 with TRBJ2-3, with TRBD1 identical over 7 bases. Germline CDR1 and CDR2: SGHDN and FVKESK. The CDR3 sequence is 20 residues long. V lost 2 bases, J lost 1 base, and 18 bases stayed unmatched. CDR3 in amino acids: CASSQRSIQGRLGRTDTQYF. The CDR3, as DNA: TGTGCCAGCAGCCAAAGGTCAATACAGGGGAGACTTGGACGCACAGATACGCAGTATTTT.

V gene TRBV4-2 combines with J gene TRBJ2-5, with 10 bases matching TRBD2. This CDR3 spans 15 amino acids. Per the germline V gene, CDR1 is LGHNA and CDR2 is YNFKEQ. V lost 4 bases and J lost 5; bases outside the gene matches: 7. The CDR3 is CASSPGTSVTETQYF. The CDR3 DNA sequence: TGTGCCAGCAGCCCCGGGACTAGCGTTACGGAGACCCAGTACTTC.

The chain uses TRBV2 and TRBJ2-1; TRBD2 might be the D (6 bases). Looked up from germline, CDR1 is SNHLY and CDR2 is FYNNEI. V was pared by 0 bases and J by 6 bases, with 6 bases between. This CDR3 contains 13 residues. The CDR3 DNA is TGTGCCAGCAGTGAAGCCGGGGGCAATGAGCAGTTCTTC. It translates to CASSEAGGNEQFF.

A note on this clone: The junction and the germline gene differ at one end; a read error may be behind it. The rearrangement links TRBV7-9 to TRBJ1-1, with TRBD1 identical over 9 bases. Germline V lookup: CDR1 SEHNR, CDR2 FQNEAQ (reference sequence). This CDR3 comprises 14 residues. The CDR3 DNA reads as TGTGCCAGCAGCCGACAGGGGGTGAACACTGAAGCCTTCTTT. Its protein is CASSRQGVNTEAFF.

This chain joins TRBV19 and TRBJ1-5; D is possibly TRBD1 (6 bases). CDR1 and CDR2 (germline): LNHDA, SQIVND (reference sequence). The CDR3 consists of 15 residues. V was pared by 3 bases and J by 3 bases, with 12 bases between. This chain's CDR3 is CASSMDRVFNQPQHF. CDR3 sequence (DNA): TGTGCCAGTAGTATGGACAGAGTTTTCAATCAGCCCCAGCATTTT.

The V call is TRBV15, the J call TRBJ1-5; 9 nucleotides line up with TRBD1. Trimming removed 2 bases from V and 0 bases from J; junction bases left unmatched: 5. CDR1 is LNHNV and CDR2 is YYDKDF in the germline V gene (reference sequence). This CDR3 has 17 residues. The CDR3 coding sequence is TGTGCCACCAGCAGATCTCACAGGGGGCCTAGCAATCAGCCCCAGCATTTT. Translating gives CATSRSHRGPSNQPQHF.

The J gene is TRBJ1-4, the V gene TRBV18, with 8 nucleotides matching TRBD1. CDR3 length: 18 residues. CDR1 is KGHSH, CDR2 LQKENI, per germline. J was trimmed by 8 bases and V by 1 base; bases with no gene match: 15. The chain's CDR3 is CASSPQLNGQGAGEKLFF. In DNA, the CDR3 is TGTGCCAGCTCACCACAGCTAAACGGCCAGGGGGCGGGAGAAAAACTGTTTTTT. The full variable domain, its missing parts supplied by reference TRBV18 and TRBJ1-4, is NAGVMQNPRHLVRRRGQEARLRCSPMKGHSHVYWYRQLPEEGLKFMVYLQKENIIDESGMPKERFSAEFPKEGPSILRIQQVVRGDSAAYFCASSPQLNGQGAGEKLFFGSGTQLSVL.

The chain employs TRBV21-1 and TRBJ2-3; no DNA check was done on the table's D call, TRBD1. TRBV21-1 is a listed pseudogene. There are 18 residues in the CDR3. The CDR3 DNA follows: TGTGCCAGCAGTCCTAGTCGACCAGGGGGGCTAAGCACAGATACGCAGTATTTT. The encoded protein is CASSPSRPGGLSTDTQYF.

V is TRBV5-1 and J is TRBJ2-1, with TRBD1 matching over 12 bases. J gave up 6 bases and V 4 bases, and 11 bases lay outside the gene matches. The CDR3 has 17 residues. The germline V gene has CDR1 SGHRS and CDR2 YFSETQ. The CDR3 reads CASSPSPGTGGFNEQFF. CDR3 in DNA: TGCGCCAGCAGCCCATCCCCCGGGACAGGGGGCTTCAATGAGCAGTTCTTC.

This clone was detected only once. The chain recombines TRBV12-5 with TRBJ1-2; D gene ambiguous. The CDR3 extends over 14 amino acids. Trimming shortened V by 7 bases and J by 7 bases, and 19 bases separated the two germline ends. Germline V gene lookup returns CDR1 LGHNT and CDR2 FRNRAP. The CDR3 DNA follows: TGTGCTAGTGCCACCACGGTTACGGAGATTGGCTACACCTTC. It translates to CASATTVTEIGYTF.

This sequence joins TRBV7-9 and TRBJ2-7, with D possibly matching TRBD2 (6 bases). With 1 base removed from V and 11 bases from J, the gap between germline ends came to 21 bases. Germline V CDR1 and CDR2: SEHNR, FQNEAQ (reference sequence). This CDR3 has 15 residues. CDR3 in amino acids: CASSLELGQGGLEYF. CDR3 nucleotide sequence: TGTGCCAGCAGCTTAGAACTAGGTCAGGGAGGTTTGGAGTACTTC.

This chain connects TRBV12-3 or TRBV12-4 to TRBJ1-1; D is ambiguous. The CDR3 length is 10 residues. The V end lost 3 bases, the J end lost 10 bases, and 6 bases lay between the germline ends. The CDR3 is CASSFGRAFF. The DNA for the CDR3 is TGTGCCAGCAGTTTTGGGCGAGCTTTCTTT.

This clone was detected a few times. This chain connects TRBV4-2 to TRBJ1-4; D is ambiguous. This CDR3 is built from 15 residues. V lost 0 bases and J lost 6, with 11 bases in between. Germline loops: CDR1 LGHNA, CDR2 YNFKEQ. CDR3 DNA sequence: TGTGCCAGCAGCCAAGACCCAGGCCCTGATGAAAAACTGTTTTTT. As protein: CASSQDPGPDEKLFF.

The chain combines TRBV18 with TRBJ1-2; the D gene is possibly TRBD1 (5 bases). The CDR3 has 15 amino acids. V gave up 1 base and J gave up 2 bases, with 11 bases separating them. Germline CDR1 KGHSH, CDR2 LQKENI. This CDR3 is CASSPRQGANYGYTF. The CDR3 DNA sequence: TGTGCCAGCTCACCACGGCAGGGTGCAAACTATGGCTACACCTTC.

This chain links TRBV13 with TRBJ2-5; 9 bases agree with TRBD1. In germline, CDR1 is PRHDT, CDR2 FYEKMQ (reference sequence). Germline trimming cut 0 bases from V and 9 bases from J; bases unmatched to any gene: 14. The CDR3 is 17 amino acids. The CDR3 here is CASSLGPLGGTGSPQYF. The CDR3 region has the DNA TGTGCCAGCAGCTTAGGCCCACTAGGAGGGACAGGGAGTCCCCAGTACTTC.

This clone was observed once. The chain recombines TRBV6-5 with TRBJ1-1; D call uncertain. Germline V gene data show CDR1 as MNHEY and CDR2 as SVGAGI. Trimming pared 2 bases from V and 4 bases from J, leaving 14 bases between. CDR3 length equals 15 residues. The CDR3, as DNA: TGTGCCAGCAGTTACGCCTTAAATAGCCCCACTGAAGCTTTCTTT. Translated: CASSYALNSPTEAFF.

The J gene is TRBJ1-6, the V gene TRBV5-1; no clear D gene. The CDR3 runs 13 residues. Trimming removed 3 bases from V and 6 bases from J, with 7 bases in between. The V gene's germline CDR1 is SGHRS and CDR2 YFSETQ. The CDR3 DNA reads TGCGCCAGCAGCTGGGCCCGTAATTCACCCCTCCACTTT. Residues: CASSWARNSPLHF.

This chain uses TRBV7-2 with TRBJ2-1, with 7 nucleotides matching TRBD1. The CDR3 has 13 residues. Trimming at V came to 3 bases and at J to 7 bases, leaving 3 bases not matched to a gene. Germline-derived CDR1 and CDR2 are SGHTA and FQGNSA. CDR3 DNA: TGTGCCAGCAGCTTGTCCAGGGGGAATGAGCAGTTCTTC. The encoded protein is CASSLSRGNEQFF.

J is TRBJ1-6 and V is TRBV7-2; tentative D call: TRBD1 (6 bases). Trimming cost V 0 bases and J 7 bases, with 13 bases left between them. Looked up from germline, CDR1 is SGHTA and CDR2 is FQGNSA. This CDR3 has 16 residues. The CDR3 bases are TGTGCCAGCAGCTTAGCGCAAGGGGGAGGGAATTCACCCCTCCACTTT. Residues: CASSLAQGGGNSPLHF.